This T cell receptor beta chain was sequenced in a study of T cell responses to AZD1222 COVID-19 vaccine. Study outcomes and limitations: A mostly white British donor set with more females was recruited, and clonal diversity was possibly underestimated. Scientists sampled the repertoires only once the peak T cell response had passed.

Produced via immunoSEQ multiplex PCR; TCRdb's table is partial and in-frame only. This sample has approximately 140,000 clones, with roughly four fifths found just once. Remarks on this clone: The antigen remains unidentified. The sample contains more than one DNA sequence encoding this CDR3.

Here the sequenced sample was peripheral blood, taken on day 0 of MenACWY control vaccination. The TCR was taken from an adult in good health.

The CDR3 reads CASSLTGGASGYTF. The CDR3 region has the DNA TGTGCCAGCAGTTTAACGGGGGGCGCCTCTGGCTACACCTTC. The chain carries TRBV28 and TRBJ1-2; perhaps TRBD1 as D (6 bases). This CDR3 region has 14 residues. The V gene's germline CDR1 is MDHEN and CDR2 SYDVKM. The V end lost 2 bases, the J end lost 7 bases, and 14 bases lay between the germline ends.